Following are 13 T cell receptor beta chains from one sample sequenced in a study of cytomegalovirus exposure and HLA in healthy donors. Both 60 Vbeta primers and 13 Jbeta primers went into the PCR. Clones were sequenced by immunoSEQ multiplex PCR, and TCRdb holds only the in-frame ones, with some missing. The sample yields more than 100,000 clones, around four fifths seen once. Material for sequencing was PBMCs. The receptors here all came from a man between 35 and 55 years old in good health and CMV-seronegative.

This clone was seen a few times. DNA of the CDR3: TGTGCCAGTAGTGGCACGCGATGGAGAGGTGAAAAACTGTTTTTT. Protein product: CASSGTRWRGEKLFF. V usage is TRBV19 and J usage is TRBJ1-4; D is ambiguous. Per the germline V gene, CDR1 is LNHDA and CDR2 is SQIVND (reference sequence). Trimming left V 5 bases short and J 7 bases short, with 17 bases between. The CDR3 is 15 residues long.

V and J are TRBV9 and TRBJ2-1, with unresolved D. Germline V gene data show CDR1 as SGDLS and CDR2 as YYNGEE. V was trimmed by 0 bases and J by 7 bases, leaving 8 bases between them. This CDR3 comprises 13 residues. The CDR3 here is CASSVDSRNEQFF. DNA for the CDR3: TGTGCCAGCAGCGTAGACAGTCGGAATGAGCAGTTCTTC.

This clone was detected once. This chain uses TRBV5-6 with TRBJ2-2, with D possibly matching TRBD1 (5 bases). V was cut by 6 bases and J by 0 bases, with 15 bases left in between. Germline loops: CDR1 SGHDT, CDR2 YYEEEE. The CDR3 loop spans 16 amino acids. CDR3 nucleotide sequence: TGTGCCAGCAACCAAGTCAGGGATTCGAACACCGGGGAGCTGTTTTTT. The encoded protein is CASNQVRDSNTGELFF.

The V gene is TRBV15, the J gene TRBJ2-1; 7 positions agree with TRBD1. J lost 6 bases, V lost 0 bases, and 8 bases had no gene match. The CDR3 extends over 16 amino acids. Germline CDR1 and CDR2: LNHNV and YYDKDF (reference sequence). The CDR3 coding sequence is TGTGCCACCAGCAGAGATAAGACAGGGACGGTCAATGAGCAGTTCTTC. This encodes CATSRDKTGTVNEQFF.

V gene TRBV7-8 combines with J gene TRBJ2-7; D gene ambiguous. With 2 bases removed from V and 1 base from J, the gap between germline ends came to 9 bases. In germline, CDR1 is SGHVS, CDR2 FQNEAQ. The CDR3 totals 14 residues. CDR3 in DNA: TGTGCCAGCAGCTTAAACCGGGTTTCCTACGAGCAGTACTTC. It translates to CASSLNRVSYEQYF.

The chain carries TRBV30 and TRBJ2-7; D may be TRBD2 (6 bases). The germline CDR1 and CDR2 sequences are GTSNPN and SVGIG (reference sequence). V dropped 1 base and J dropped 4 bases, with 11 bases sitting between them. The length of the CDR3 is 13 residues. The CDR3 DNA follows: TGTGCCTGGAGTGCCCGGGAGTCATACGAGCAGTACTTC. Amino acids: CAWSARESYEQYF.

The CDR3 DNA sequence: TGTTCCACCACCTGGGGCGGTGAGAATCAGCCCCAGCATTTT. Its translation: CSTTWGGENQPQHF. The genes are TRBV7-9 and TRBJ1-5; maybe TRBD1 (5 bases). The CDR3 spans 14 residues. In germline, CDR1 is SEHNR, CDR2 FQNEAQ (reference sequence).

This chain connects TRBV6-6 to TRBJ1-2; 10 bases fit TRBD1. After removal of 2 bases from V and 4 bases from J, the junction contained 7 bases not matched to a gene. CDR1 and CDR2 (germline): MNHNY, SVGAGI (reference sequence). The CDR3 contains 16 residues. Written as DNA, the CDR3 is TGTGCCAGCAGTTACACCGGGACAGGGGATTTCTATGGCTACACCTTC. It codes for CASSYTGTGDFYGYTF.

The chain couples TRBV18 to TRBJ2-1; perhaps TRBD2 as D (5 bases). V was clipped by 2 bases and J by 9 bases, with 17 bases between them. The CDR3 contains 15 residues. Germline CDR1 and CDR2: KGHSH and LQKENI. CDR3 coding DNA: TGTGCCAGCTCACCAAACCATGCGGGCCTCAGTGAGCAGTTCTTC. Translation gives CASSPNHAGLSEQFF.

The gene calls are TRBV7-2 and TRBJ1-5; D is perhaps TRBD1 (5 bases). CDR1 is SGHTA and CDR2 is FQGNSA in the germline V gene. This CDR3 spans 14 amino acids. Trimming stripped 5 bases from V and 0 bases from J, with 8 bases between. Here the CDR3 DNA reads TGTGCCAGCAGCACAGGCTATAGCAATCAGCCCCAGCATTTT. It specifies CASSTGYSNQPQHF. The full variable domain, in which reference TRBV7-2 and TRBJ1-5 provide the parts outside the CDR3, is GAGVSQSPSNKVTEKGKDVELRCDPISGHTALYWYRQSLGQGLEFLIYFQGNSAPDKSGLPSDRFSAERTGGSVSTLTIQRTQQEDSAVYLCASSTGYSNQPQHFGDGTRLSIL.

The rearrangement links TRBV2 to TRBJ2-7, with TRBD1 matching 7 bases. Germline V gene sequence: CDR1 SNHLY, CDR2 FYNNEI. Trimming removed 6 bases from V and 3 bases from J; junction bases left unmatched: 11. The CDR3 totals 15 residues. The CDR3 DNA reads TGTGCCAGCAGCCTTCGACAGGGTTCATTCTACGAGCAGTACTTC. It encodes CASSLRQGSFYEQYF.

This rearrangement joins TRBV4-3 to TRBJ2-7; TRBD1 matches 10 bases. From germline, CDR1 is LGHNA and CDR2 YSLEER. V was clipped by 5 bases and J by 4 bases; unmatched bases: 5. This CDR3 region has 14 residues. The CDR3 spells CASSSRDRGYEQYF. The CDR3 coding sequence is TGCGCCAGCAGCTCACGGGACAGGGGTTACGAGCAGTACTTC.

This chain links TRBV6-1 with TRBJ2-5; 8 bases are a match to TRBD1. The J call is doubtful: the DNA matches TRBJ2-7 better. This CDR3 contains 16 residues. Germline V gene sequence: CDR1 MNHNS, CDR2 SASEGT. The CDR3 loop reads CASSAGGGQGAYEQYF. As DNA, the CDR3 is TGTGCCAGCAGTGCCGGCGGTGGGCAGGGGGCTTACGAGCAGTACTTC.